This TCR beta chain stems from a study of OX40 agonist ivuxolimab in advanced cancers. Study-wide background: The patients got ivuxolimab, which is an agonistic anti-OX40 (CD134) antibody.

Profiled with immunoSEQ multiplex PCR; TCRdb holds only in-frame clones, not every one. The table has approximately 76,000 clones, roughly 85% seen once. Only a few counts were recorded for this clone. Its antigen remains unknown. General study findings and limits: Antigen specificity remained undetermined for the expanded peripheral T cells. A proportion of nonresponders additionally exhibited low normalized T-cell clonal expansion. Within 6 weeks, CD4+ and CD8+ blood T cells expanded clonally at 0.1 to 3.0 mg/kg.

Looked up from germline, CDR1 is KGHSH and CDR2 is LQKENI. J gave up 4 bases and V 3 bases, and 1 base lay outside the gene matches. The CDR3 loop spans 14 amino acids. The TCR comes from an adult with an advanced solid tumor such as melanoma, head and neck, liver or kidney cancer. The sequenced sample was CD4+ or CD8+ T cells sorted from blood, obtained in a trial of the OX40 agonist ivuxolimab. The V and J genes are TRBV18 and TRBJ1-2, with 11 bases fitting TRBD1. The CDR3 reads CASSPGTGGYGYTF. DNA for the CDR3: TGTGCCAGCTCACCCGGGACAGGGGGCTATGGCTACACCTTC.